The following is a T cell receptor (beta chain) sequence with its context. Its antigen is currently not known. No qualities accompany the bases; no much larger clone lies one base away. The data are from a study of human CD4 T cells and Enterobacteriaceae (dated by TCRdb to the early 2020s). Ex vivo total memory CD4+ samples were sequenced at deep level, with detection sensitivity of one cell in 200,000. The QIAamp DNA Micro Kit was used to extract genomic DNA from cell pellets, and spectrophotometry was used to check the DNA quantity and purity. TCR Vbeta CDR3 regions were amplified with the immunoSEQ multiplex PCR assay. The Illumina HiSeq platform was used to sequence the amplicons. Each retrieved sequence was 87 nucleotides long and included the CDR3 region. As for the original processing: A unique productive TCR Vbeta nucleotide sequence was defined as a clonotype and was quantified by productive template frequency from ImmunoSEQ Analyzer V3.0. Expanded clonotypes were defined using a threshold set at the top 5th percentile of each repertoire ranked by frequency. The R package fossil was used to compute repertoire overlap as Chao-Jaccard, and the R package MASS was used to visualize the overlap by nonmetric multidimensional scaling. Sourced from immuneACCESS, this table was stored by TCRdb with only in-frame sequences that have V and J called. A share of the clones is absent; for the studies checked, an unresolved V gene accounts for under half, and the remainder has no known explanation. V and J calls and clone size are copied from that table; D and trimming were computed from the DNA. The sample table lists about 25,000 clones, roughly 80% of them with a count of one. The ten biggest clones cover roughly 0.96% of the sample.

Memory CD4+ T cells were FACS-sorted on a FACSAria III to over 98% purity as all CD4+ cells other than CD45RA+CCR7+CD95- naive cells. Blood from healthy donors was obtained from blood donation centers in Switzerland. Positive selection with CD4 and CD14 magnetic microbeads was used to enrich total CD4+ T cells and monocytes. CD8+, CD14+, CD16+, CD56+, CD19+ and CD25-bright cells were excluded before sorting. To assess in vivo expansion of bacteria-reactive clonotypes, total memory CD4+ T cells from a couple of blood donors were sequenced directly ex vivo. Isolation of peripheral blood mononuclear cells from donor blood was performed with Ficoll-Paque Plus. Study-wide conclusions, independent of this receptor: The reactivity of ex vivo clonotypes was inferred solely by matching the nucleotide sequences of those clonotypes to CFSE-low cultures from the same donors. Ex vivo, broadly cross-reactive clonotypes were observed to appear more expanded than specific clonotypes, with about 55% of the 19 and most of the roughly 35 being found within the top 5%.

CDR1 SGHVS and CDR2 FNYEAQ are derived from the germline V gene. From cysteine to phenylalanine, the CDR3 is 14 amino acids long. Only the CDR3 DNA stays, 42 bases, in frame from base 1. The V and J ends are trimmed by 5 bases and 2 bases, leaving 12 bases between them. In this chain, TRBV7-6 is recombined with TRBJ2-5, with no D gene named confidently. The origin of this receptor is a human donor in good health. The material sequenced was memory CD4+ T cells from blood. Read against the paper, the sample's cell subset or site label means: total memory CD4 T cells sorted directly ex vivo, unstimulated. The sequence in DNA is TGTGCCAGCAGCCCAGGACGCAGGCAAGAGACCCAGTACTTC. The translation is CASSPGRRQETQYF. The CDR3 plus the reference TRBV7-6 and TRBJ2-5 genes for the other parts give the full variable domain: GAGVSQSPRYKVTKRGQDVALRCDPISGHVSLYWYRQALGQGPEFLTYFNYEAQQDKSGLPNDRFSAERPEGSISTLTIQRTEQRDSAMYRCASSPGRRQETQYFGPGTRLLVL.